This TCR beta chain was recovered during a study of OX40 agonist ivuxolimab in advanced cancers. Across the study: The mean age was roughly 60 years, ranging from about 23 to 79, with under 90% of participants male. Study-wide results and limits: Both CD4+ and CD8+ T cell populations in blood had undergone clonal expansion by week 6 at 0.1 to 3.0 mg/kg.

Measured with immunoSEQ multiplex PCR; TCRdb has only the in-frame clones, and not every one. The sample lists 34,000 or so clones; less than 80% were seen once. In germline, CDR1 is MNHEY, CDR2 SMNVEV (reference sequence). This CDR3 is 17 amino acids long. Trimming pared 0 bases from V and 0 bases from J, leaving 13 bases between. With regard to this clone: Its antigen remains unknown.

The sample was CD4+ or CD8+ T cells sorted from blood, taken in a trial of the OX40 agonist ivuxolimab. This sequence was found in an adult with an advanced solid tumor such as melanoma, head and neck, liver or kidney cancer. This chain uses TRBV27 with TRBJ2-3, with D perhaps matching TRBD2 (5 bases). DNA of the CDR3: TGTGCCAGCAGTTTATCCGAGGGTGACGCTAGCACAGATACGCAGTATTTT. This translates into CASSLSEGDASTDTQYF.